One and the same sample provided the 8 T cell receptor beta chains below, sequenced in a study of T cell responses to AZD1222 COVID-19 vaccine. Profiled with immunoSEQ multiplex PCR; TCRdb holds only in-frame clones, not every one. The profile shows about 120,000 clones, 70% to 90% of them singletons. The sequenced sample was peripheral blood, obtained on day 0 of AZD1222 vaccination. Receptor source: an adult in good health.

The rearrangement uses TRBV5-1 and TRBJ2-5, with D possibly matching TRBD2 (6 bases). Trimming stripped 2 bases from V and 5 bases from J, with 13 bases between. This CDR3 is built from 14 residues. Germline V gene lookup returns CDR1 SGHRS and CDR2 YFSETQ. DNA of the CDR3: TGCGCCAGCAGCTTCCCACAAAGCGGGGAGACCCAGTACTTC. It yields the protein CASSFPQSGETQYF.

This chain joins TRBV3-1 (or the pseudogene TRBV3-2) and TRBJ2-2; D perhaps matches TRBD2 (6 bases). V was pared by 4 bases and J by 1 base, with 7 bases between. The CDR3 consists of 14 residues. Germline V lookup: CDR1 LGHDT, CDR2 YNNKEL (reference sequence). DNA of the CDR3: TGTGCCAGCAGCCCCGGGGGGAACACCGGGGAGCTGTTTTTT. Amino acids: CASSPGGNTGELFF.

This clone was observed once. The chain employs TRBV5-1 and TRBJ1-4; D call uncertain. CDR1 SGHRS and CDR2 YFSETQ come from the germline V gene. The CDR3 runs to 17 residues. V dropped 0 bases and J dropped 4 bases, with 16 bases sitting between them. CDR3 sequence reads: CASSLGIAGNFNEKLFF. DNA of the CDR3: TGCGCCAGCAGCTTGGGGATCGCAGGAAATTTTAATGAAAAACTGTTTTTT.

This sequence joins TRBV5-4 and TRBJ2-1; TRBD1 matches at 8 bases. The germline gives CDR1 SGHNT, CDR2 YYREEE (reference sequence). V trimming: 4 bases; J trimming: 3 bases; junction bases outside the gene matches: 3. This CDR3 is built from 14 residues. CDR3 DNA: TGTGCCAGCAGCCCAGGGGGCGGCTACAATGAGCAGTTCTTC. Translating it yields CASSPGGGYNEQFF.

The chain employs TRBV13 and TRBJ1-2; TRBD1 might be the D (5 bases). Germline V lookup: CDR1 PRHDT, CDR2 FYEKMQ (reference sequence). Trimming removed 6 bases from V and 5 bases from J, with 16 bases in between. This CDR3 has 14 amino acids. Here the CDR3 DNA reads TGTGCCAGCAGATTCATTCAGGGAGGGTATGGCTACACCTTC. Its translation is CASRFIQGGYGYTF.

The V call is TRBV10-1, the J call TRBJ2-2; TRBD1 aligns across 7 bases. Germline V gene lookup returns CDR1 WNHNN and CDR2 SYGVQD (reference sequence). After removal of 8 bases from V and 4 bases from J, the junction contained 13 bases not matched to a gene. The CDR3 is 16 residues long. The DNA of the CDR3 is TGCGCCAGCTACCGGGACAGTAGCACTAGCACCGGGGAGCTGTTTTTT. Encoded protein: CASYRDSSTSTGELFF.

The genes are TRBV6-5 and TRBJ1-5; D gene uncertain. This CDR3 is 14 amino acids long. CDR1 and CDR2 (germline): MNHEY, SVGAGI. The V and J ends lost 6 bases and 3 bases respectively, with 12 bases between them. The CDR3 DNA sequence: TGTGCCAGCAGCCCCGGGCTCCTCAATCAGCCCCAGCATTTT. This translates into CASSPGLLNQPQHF.

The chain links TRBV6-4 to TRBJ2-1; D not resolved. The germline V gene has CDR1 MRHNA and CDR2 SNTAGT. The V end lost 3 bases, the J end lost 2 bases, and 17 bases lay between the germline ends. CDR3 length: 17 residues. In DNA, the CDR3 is TGTGCCAGCAGTGAATCCCTCTGGCCGGACGCCTACAATGAGCAGTTCTTC. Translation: CASSESLWPDAYNEQFF.